The 32 T cell receptor beta chains reported below all come from one sample, sequenced in a study of T cell repertoires in cytomegalovirus infection. TCRdb ran MiXCR on the reads and lists one entry per CDR3 protein. The sample has 150,000 to 200,000 distinct CDR3 sequences, approximately 30% seen once; the top ten hold 30% to 40%. Sequences were obtained from PBMCs. These receptors came from a human donor in good health (CMV status not recorded). Some clones in this sample may be carry-over from other donors' samples.

The gene calls are TRBV5-6 and TRBJ2-7, with 7 bases matching TRBD1. The CDR3 covers 13 residues. The V gene end was trimmed by 2 bases and the J gene end by 4 bases; junction bases not matched to a gene: 3. Germline loops: CDR1 SGHDT, CDR2 YYEEEE. The CDR3 DNA reads as TGTGCCAGCAGCTTCAGCAGGGGGTACGAGCAGTACTTC. Protein sequence: CASSFSRGYEQYF.

Comment on this clonotype: The conserved phenylalanine or tryptophan normally closing the CDR3 is absent here, so this likely arose from a read error. The chain employs TRBV7-3 and TRBJ1-3; no clear D. The CDR3 runs 15 residues. The V end was cut by 5 bases, the J end by 0 bases, with 11 bases between. Germline V gives CDR1 SGHTA, CDR2 FQGTGA. The CDR3 protein is CASSPGASSGNTIYY. The CDR3 nucleotides read TGTGCCAGCAGCCCCGGAGCGAGCTCTGGAAACACCATATATTAT.

A remark on this clonotype: A much larger clone lies a single base off, so this may be a read error. The V and J genes are TRBV7-6 and TRBJ1-1; 7 nucleotides line up with TRBD1. Germline V gene data show CDR1 as SGHVS and CDR2 as FNYEAQ. CDR3 size: 13 residues. The CDR3 reads CASNLTDRAEAFF. CDR3 nucleotides: TGTGCCAGCAACTTAACCGACAGGGCTGAAGCTTTCTTT.

The CDR3 sequence is CASNLGGRWGEAFF. The CDR3 DNA reads as TGTGCCAGCAACCTGGGGGGCCGCTGGGGTGAAGCTTTCTTT. V and J are TRBV12-3 or TRBV12-4 and TRBJ1-1; the D gene is possibly TRBD1 (6 bases). V gave up 7 bases and J gave up 7 bases, with 19 bases separating them. The CDR3 is made up of 14 amino acids.

This clonotype showed up many times. The chain uses TRBV6-2 or TRBV6-3 and TRBJ1-5, with D unresolved. CDR3 length: 19 amino acids. Trimming took 0 bases from V and 0 from J, leaving 18 bases between them. From germline, CDR1 is MNHEY and CDR2 SVGEGT. The CDR3 DNA is TGTGCCAGCAGTTACTCGACTCAGGATGGCCCTAATAGCAATCAGCCCCAGCATTTT. Encoded protein: CASSYSTQDGPNSNQPQHF.

There are a few counts of this clonotype. V and J are TRBV19 and TRBJ1-5, with D hard to call. The CDR3 totals 16 residues. The germline CDR1 and CDR2 sequences are LNHDA and SQIVND (reference sequence). V was trimmed by 7 bases and J by 0 bases, leaving 16 bases between them. For the CDR3, the DNA is TGTGCCAGTACCAGCACGGGAGAGGATAGCAATCAGCCCCAGCATTTT. Its translation: CASTSTGEDSNQPQHF.

This sequence joins TRBV4-3 and TRBJ1-2; a weak D match, TRBD1 (6 bases). V was clipped by 3 bases and J by 4 bases, with 15 bases between them. Germline assignment: CDR1 LGHNA and CDR2 YSLEER. The CDR3 runs to 15 residues. CDR3 coding DNA: TGCGCCAGCAGCCAGGCCCCCTGGGGGCCCTATGGCTACACCTTC. Residues: CASSQAPWGPYGYTF.

The V and J genes are TRBV19 and TRBJ1-2, with D possibly TRBD1 on 5 matching bases. The V and J ends lost 5 bases and 1 base respectively, with 11 bases between them. The CDR3 is 14 residues long. Germline CDR1 and CDR2: LNHDA and SQIVND (reference sequence). In nucleotides, the CDR3 is TGTGCCAGTAGTTCCCAGGGACTTAACTATGGCTACACCTTC. It is translated as CASSSQGLNYGYTF.

This clonotype occurred a few times. The CDR3 bases are TGCAGCGTTGCTGAGGACTACGAGCAGTACTTC. It yields the protein CSVAEDYEQYF. This chain joins TRBV29-1 and TRBJ2-7; D gene uncertain. Germline lookup yields CDR1 SQVTM and CDR2 ANQGSEA. V was pared by 4 bases and J by 3 bases, with 7 bases between. The length of the CDR3 is 11 residues.

In its sample, this clonotype was seen a few times. In DNA form, the CDR3 reads TGTGCCAGCAGTCGAAGCGGGGGTCCGAGCACAGATACGCAGTATTTT. Its translation is CASSRSGGPSTDTQYF. The chain employs TRBV14 and TRBJ2-3; 8 bases fit TRBD2. The CDR3 extends over 16 amino acids. CDR1 SGHDN and CDR2 FVKESK come from the germline V gene. V gave up 6 bases and J gave up 0 bases; unmatched junction bases: 8.

The rearrangement joins TRBV5-5 to TRBJ2-2; 7 positions match TRBD1. Germline V gives CDR1 SGHKS, CDR2 YYEKEE (reference sequence). The CDR3 runs to 12 residues. Trimming took 9 bases from V and 6 from J; bases not matched to a gene: 5. CDR3 in amino acids: CATFQGAGELFF. Here the CDR3 DNA reads TGTGCCACCTTCCAGGGGGCCGGGGAGCTGTTTTTT.

At least ten counts were recorded for this clonotype. This chain joins TRBV12-3 or TRBV12-4 and TRBJ1-1, with a weak D call TRBD1 (6 bases). This CDR3 is built from 13 residues. The V end lost 2 bases, the J end lost 7 bases, and 11 bases lay between the germline ends. CDR3 residues: CASSLSRDIEAFF. Written as DNA, the CDR3 is TGTGCCAGCAGTTTAAGCAGGGACATTGAAGCTTTCTTT.

There are a few counts of this clonotype. The genes are TRBV20-1 and TRBJ2-3; TRBD2 is a possible D gene (7 bases). Trimming shortened V by 1 base and J by 6 bases, and 17 bases separated the two germline ends. This CDR3 comprises 15 residues. CDR1 DFQATT and CDR2 SNEGSKA come from the germline V gene (reference sequence). The DNA of the CDR3 is TGCAGTGCTAGAGCGGCGGGGGCCCGCCGGGATACGCAGTATTTT. It yields the protein CSARAAGARRDTQYF.

This clonotype was recorded a few times. The V and J genes are TRBV4-1 and TRBJ2-5; TRBD2 might be the D (6 bases). Germline CDR1 and CDR2: MGHRA and YSYEKL. V lost 4 bases, J lost 2 bases, and 14 bases lay in between. CDR3 length: 15 amino acids. Written as DNA, the CDR3 is TGCGCCAGCAGCCTCCAGGAAAGCGGGCAAGAGACCCAGTACTTC. Protein product: CASSLQESGQETQYF.

The V and J genes are TRBV7-4 and TRBJ1-2, with TRBD1 matching 7 bases. V shed 2 bases and J 3 bases; nucleotides not matched to a gene: 12. This CDR3 is 17 amino acids long. The germline gives CDR1 SGHVT, CDR2 SQSDAQ. CDR3 loop: CASSLMSGQENDYGYTF. As DNA, the CDR3 is TGTGCCAGCAGCTTAATGAGCGGACAGGAAAACGACTATGGCTACACCTTC.

The chain employs TRBV12-3 or TRBV12-4 and TRBJ1-1; D uncertain. V lost 3 bases and J 0 bases, leaving 8 bases between the germline ends. The CDR3 is 14 amino acids. The CDR3, as DNA: TGTGCCAGCAGTTTTACCGGGCTGAACACTGAAGCTTTCTTT. Protein: CASSFTGLNTEAFF.

As for this clonotype: A clone one base away is much larger, so this may be a read error. The chain has TRBV7-8 and TRBJ2-3; maybe TRBD2 (6 bases). With 6 bases removed from V and 6 bases from J, the gap between germline ends came to 16 bases. This CDR3 is 14 amino acids long. Germline V CDR1 and CDR2: SGHVS, FQNEAQ. The CDR3 bases are TGTGCCAGCAGAACCGCGGGACCCTCCGATACGCAGTATTTT. Amino acids: CASRTAGPSDTQYF.

The chain is built from TRBV4-3 and TRBJ2-4, with 7 bases identical to TRBD1. This CDR3 has 13 amino acids. CDR1 is LGHNA and CDR2 is YSLEER in the germline V gene. V shed 0 bases and J 9 bases; nucleotides not matched to a gene: 2. CDR3 protein: CASSQDNRGIQYF. In DNA form, the CDR3 reads TGCGCCAGCAGCCAAGACAACAGGGGCATTCAGTACTTC.

As concerns this clonotype: A much bigger clone sits one base away, suggesting this may be a read error. The V call is TRBV7-8, the J call TRBJ1-1; 9 bases are a match to TRBD1. In germline, CDR1 is SGHVS, CDR2 FQNEAQ. There are 16 residues in the CDR3. V was pared by 5 bases and J by 0 bases, with 7 bases of the junction left unmatched. CDR3 bases: TGTGCCAGCAGCACCGGACAGGGGAACATGAACACTGAAGCTTTCTTT. As protein: CASSTGQGNMNTEAFF. Complete variable domain (other parts from reference TRBV7-8 and TRBJ1-1): GAGVSQSPRYKVAKRGQDVALRCDPISGHVSLFWYQQALGQGPEFLTYFQNEAQLDKSGLPSDRFFAERPEGSVSTLKIQRTQQEDSAVYLCASSTGQGNMNTEAFFGQGTRLTVV.

V gene TRBV20-1 combines with J gene TRBJ1-1; 8 bases are shared with TRBD1. J was trimmed by 8 bases and V by 0 bases; bases with no gene match: 5. The CDR3 consists of 13 residues. CDR1 and CDR2 (germline): DFQATT, SNEGSKA (reference sequence). CDR3 in DNA: TGCAGTGCTAGAGAAACCGGGGACAGGGAAGCTTTCTTT. Its translation: CSARETGDREAFF.

J is TRBJ1-4 and V is TRBV7-4, with TRBD1 identical over 7 bases. The CDR3 length is 14 residues. Trimming removed 3 bases from V and 8 bases from J; junction bases left unmatched: 6. Germline CDR1 and CDR2: SGHVT and SQSDAQ. The CDR3 bases are TGTGCCAGCAGCTTTACAGGGGCCAGGGAAAAACTGTTTTTT. It codes for CASSFTGAREKLFF.

In its sample, this clonotype was seen a few times. The V gene is TRBV7-2, the J gene TRBJ2-4, with D possibly TRBD1 on 6 matching bases. V lost 2 bases and J lost 1, with 6 bases in between. Germline CDR1 is SGHTA and CDR2 is FQGNSA. The CDR3 has 14 residues. In DNA, the CDR3 is TGTGCCAGCAGCTTAAGGGGGGCCAAAAACATTCAGTACTTC. Its translation: CASSLRGAKNIQYF.

In this sample, this clonotype turned up many times. The chain employs TRBV7-2 and TRBJ2-1; TRBD2 agrees at 12 bases. Germline CDR1 reads SGHTA; CDR2 reads FQGNSA. Losses at the gene ends were 4 bases for V and 5 bases for J; bases not matched to a gene: 9. There are 17 residues in the CDR3. DNA of the CDR3: TGTGCCAGCAGCTCCAGACTAGCGGGAGTTGGGCACAATGAGCAGTTCTTC. Its translation: CASSSRLAGVGHNEQFF.

The genes are TRBV19 and TRBJ1-4; 10 bases fit TRBD1. Trimming removed 4 bases from V and 8 bases from J; junction bases left unmatched: 10. The CDR3 has 16 amino acids. Germline V gene lookup returns CDR1 LNHDA and CDR2 SQIVND (reference sequence). CDR3 coding DNA: TGTGCCAGTAGTAGGGACAGGGGTCCCTATGGAGAAAAACTGTTTTTT. This encodes CASSRDRGPYGEKLFF.

For the CDR3, the DNA is TGTGCCAGCAGTGTTACAGGGGGCGCGTCCCTGAACTATGGCTACACCTTC. Translated: CASSVTGGASLNYGYTF. The V and J genes are TRBV6-1 and TRBJ1-2; 9 bases match TRBD1. V dropped 4 bases and J dropped 2; count of bases not matched to a gene: 11. CDR3 size: 17 residues. Germline V gene lookup returns CDR1 MNHNS and CDR2 SASEGT.

This clonotype was seen only a few times. The rearrangement uses TRBV29-1 and TRBJ1-1, with D maybe TRBD1 (5 bases). The CDR3 sequence is 14 residues long. CDR1 and CDR2 (germline): SQVTM, ANQGSEA. Between the trimmed V and J ends, which lost 5 bases and 3 bases, there was a span of 16 bases. CDR3 sequence: CSVQRSWDDTEAFF. The CDR3 nucleotides read TGCAGCGTTCAAAGGAGCTGGGACGACACTGAAGCTTTCTTT.

This clonotype occurred many times. CDR3 region: CASSLGGPRDEQFF. CDR3 sequence (DNA): TGTGCCAGCAGCTTAGGGGGGCCCAGGGATGAGCAGTTCTTC. The rearrangement uses TRBV7-8 and TRBJ2-1; D is perhaps TRBD1 (6 bases). The CDR3 has 14 amino acids. Trimming shortened V by 1 base and J by 8 bases, and 12 bases separated the two germline ends. In germline, CDR1 is SGHVS, CDR2 FQNEAQ.

The rearrangement uses TRBV2 and TRBJ2-1, with D maybe TRBD1 (6 bases). Germline assignment: CDR1 SNHLY and CDR2 FYNNEI. V lost 3 bases and J lost 0, with 15 bases in between. This CDR3 contains 17 residues. CDR3 sequence reads: CASSDPHRASSYNEQFF. The CDR3 DNA sequence: TGTGCCAGCAGTGACCCGCACAGGGCCAGCTCCTACAATGAGCAGTTCTTC. Based on the CDR3 plus reference TRBV2 and TRBJ2-1, the full variable domain is EPEVTQTPSHQVTQMGQEVILRCVPISNHLYFYWYRQILGQKVEFLVSFYNNEISEKSEIFDDQFSVERPDGSNFTLKIRSTKLEDSAMYFCASSDPHRASSYNEQFFGPGTRLTVL.

This clonotype occurred once. This CDR3 is CASSESPTSGGRNEQFF. In DNA, the CDR3 is TGTGCCAGCAGTGAATCCCCAACTAGCGGGGGGCGAAATGAGCAGTTCTTC. This chain connects TRBV25-1 to TRBJ2-1; 12 bases line up with TRBD2. Germline V gene sequence: CDR1 MGHDK, CDR2 SYGVNS. The V gene end was trimmed by 1 base and the J gene end by 7 bases; junction bases not matched to a gene: 8. The CDR3 is 17 residues long.

V gene TRBV12-3 or TRBV12-4 combines with J gene TRBJ2-1, with TRBD1 matching over 11 bases. There are 16 residues in the CDR3. V gave up 5 bases and J gave up 7 bases; unmatched junction bases: 10. The CDR3 region has the DNA TGTGCCAGCAGTCCAAACGTCGGACAGGGGGCGAATGAGCAGTTCTTC. This encodes CASSPNVGQGANEQFF.

The genes are TRBV19 and TRBJ1-2, with a tentative D call TRBD1 (6 bases). The CDR3 extends over 13 amino acids. CDR1 is LNHDA, CDR2 SQIVND, per germline (reference sequence). Deletions cut 5 bases from V and 4 bases from J, with 11 bases between. The CDR3 loop is CASSSGEVYGYTF. The CDR3 nucleotides read TGTGCCAGTAGTTCAGGGGAGGTCTATGGCTACACCTTC.

The chain joins TRBV6-2 or TRBV6-3 to TRBJ2-7; 7 bases map to TRBD2. V was clipped by 4 bases and J by 5 bases; unmatched bases: 14. The CDR3 is made up of 16 amino acids. Per the germline V gene, CDR1 is MNHEY and CDR2 is SVGEGT. CDR3 in amino acids: CASSSSGKTSSHEQYF. The DNA of the CDR3 is TGTGCCAGCAGTTCCTCGGGGAAGACTAGCAGCCACGAGCAGTACTTC.